This entry concerns a single TCR beta chain. The antigen is undetermined. A junction boundary mismatches the germline segment, possibly from a read error. Germline DNA was also extracted, and blood RNA derived from unsorted whole blood. The study enrolled treatment-naive patients with chronic HBV infection. CDR3 size: 14 residues. Germline CDR1 and CDR2: MNHNS and SASEGT. Total RNA (around 500 ng) served as template for TCR beta cDNA synthesis primed by a constant-region primer. The TCR beta library was amplified through three nested multiplex PCR rounds in a modified ARM-PCR procedure. Each of the first two PCR rounds ran roughly 9 cycles with TRBV1-TRBV30 forward and C-beta reverse primers. TCRdb ran MiXCR on the multiplex PCR reads and lists one entry per CDR3 protein. The repertoire holds about 180,000 distinct CDR3 sequences, with over 45% as singletons. The source of the sample is a study of tumor-infiltrating lymphocytes in primary liver carcinoma. About the study: The tumors ranged from roughly 4.2 to 11 cm across and fell within stage T1-T3 N0M0.

Study conclusions and caveats: The study found tumor-adjacent and tumor-blood pairs overlapped less than tumor region pairs.

V gene TRBV6-1 combines with J gene TRBJ2-2, with D perhaps TRBD1 or TRBD2 (5 bases each). The receptor comes from a man aged 35 to 55 with primary liver carcinoma and hepatitis B virus infection. The sequencing sample was made of peripheral blood. The CDR3 nucleotides are TGTGCCAGCAGTGGGGTCGGGAACACCGGGGACCTGTTTTTT. Encoded protein: CASSGVGNTGDLFF.